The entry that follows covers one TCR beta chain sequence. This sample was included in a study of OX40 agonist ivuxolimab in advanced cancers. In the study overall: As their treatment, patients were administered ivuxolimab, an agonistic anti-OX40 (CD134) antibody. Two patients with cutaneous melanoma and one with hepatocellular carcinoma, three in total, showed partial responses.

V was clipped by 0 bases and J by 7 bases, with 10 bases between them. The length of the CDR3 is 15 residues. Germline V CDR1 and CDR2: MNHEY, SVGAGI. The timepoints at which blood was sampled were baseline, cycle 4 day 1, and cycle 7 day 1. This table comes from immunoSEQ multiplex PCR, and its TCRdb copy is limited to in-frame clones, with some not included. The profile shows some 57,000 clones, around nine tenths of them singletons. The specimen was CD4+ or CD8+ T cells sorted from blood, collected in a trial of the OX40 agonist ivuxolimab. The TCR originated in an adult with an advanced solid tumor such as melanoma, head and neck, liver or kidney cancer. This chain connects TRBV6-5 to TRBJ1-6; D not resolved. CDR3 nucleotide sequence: TGTGCCAGCAGTTACTCTACTTGGTTGAATTCACCCCTCCACTTT. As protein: CASSYSTWLNSPLHF.